Each of the 16 T cell receptor beta chains below was sequenced from the same sample in a study of blood T cells in healthy people across ages. PCR was performed a second time for about 7 to 11 cycles using a sample-barcoded 5' primer and a J-beta primer mix. TCRdb ran MiXCR on the 5' RACE reads and lists one entry per CDR3 protein. The repertoire has approximately 1.5 million distinct CDR3 sequences, 35% to 45% of them found once; the top ten carry under 5%. Input material: blood. Receptors were obtained from a young woman in good health.

This clonotype was detected ten times or more. The genes are TRBV9 and TRBJ2-1; 8 bases match TRBD2. V was clipped by 0 bases and J by 4 bases; unmatched bases: 3. From germline, CDR1 is SGDLS and CDR2 YYNGEE. This CDR3 has 15 residues. CDR3 sequence: CASSVDVAGYNEQFF. For the CDR3, the DNA is TGTGCCAGCAGCGTAGACGTAGCGGGGTACAATGAGCAGTTCTTC.

This sequence joins TRBV20-1 and TRBJ1-2, with D hard to call. V lost 2 bases and J lost 7, with 8 bases in between. This CDR3 is 11 amino acids long. Germline V gene data show CDR1 as DFQATT and CDR2 as SNEGSKA (reference sequence). For the CDR3, the DNA is TGCAGTGCTAGATGGGTGGGTGGCTACACCTTC. This sequence encodes CSARWVGGYTF.

V usage is TRBV7-9 and J usage is TRBJ2-3; 8 nucleotides align to TRBD2. The germline CDR1 and CDR2 sequences are SEHNR and FQNEAQ (reference sequence). The CDR3 runs to 16 residues. V trimming: 0 bases; J trimming: 5 bases; junction bases outside the gene matches: 7. For the CDR3, the DNA is TGTGCCAGCAGCTTAGCGGGACGGGAGGGCCGAGATACGCAGTATTTT. Protein product: CASSLAGREGRDTQYF.

This sequence joins TRBV9 and TRBJ2-1, with 7 bases fitting TRBD2. CDR1 and CDR2 (germline): SGDLS, YYNGEE. V lost 3 bases to trimming and J lost 6 bases; unmatched junction nucleotides: 3. This CDR3 is built from 13 residues. CDR3 sequence reads: CASSGGLVNEQFF. CDR3 DNA sequence: TGTGCCAGCAGCGGAGGACTAGTCAATGAGCAGTTCTTC.

The chain recombines TRBV13 with TRBJ2-7, with a possible D match to TRBD2 (6 bases). V was shortened by 5 bases and J by 0 bases, with 17 bases between the two germline ends. This CDR3 comprises 16 residues. Germline V gives CDR1 PRHDT, CDR2 FYEKMQ (reference sequence). The CDR3 coding sequence is TGTGCCAGCAGCGTGGCCGAGGGACTCTACTCCTACGAGCAGTACTTC. This sequence encodes CASSVAEGLYSYEQYF.

This clonotype was counted between two and nine times. This chain uses TRBV20-1 with TRBJ2-3; 9 bases are a match to TRBD2. Trimming cost V 0 bases and J 3 bases; bases outside gene matches: 7. The CDR3 has 16 residues. Germline lookup yields CDR1 DFQATT and CDR2 SNEGSKA (reference sequence). CDR3 nucleotide sequence: TGCAGTGCTAGAGATTGGCGCGGGGGGGCTACAGATACGCAGTATTTT. Translating gives CSARDWRGGATDTQYF.

This clonotype came up a few times. The chain has TRBV6-1 and TRBJ2-5; 14 bases are shared with TRBD2. J was trimmed by 5 bases and V by 5 bases; bases with no gene match: 4. This CDR3 spans 15 amino acids. Germline V gives CDR1 MNHNS, CDR2 SASEGT. CDR3 residues: CASSKGLAGDETQYF. CDR3 sequence (DNA): TGTGCCAGCAGTAAGGGACTAGCGGGGGATGAGACCCAGTACTTC.

This clonotype came up a few times. This chain connects TRBV6-2 or TRBV6-3 to TRBJ2-3; D is unresolved. Germline V gene lookup returns CDR1 MNHEY and CDR2 SVGEGT. CDR3 length equals 11 residues. Trimming took off 6 bases at V and 10 bases at J, with 11 bases between the two ends. CDR3 amino acids: CASRASGPQYF. CDR3 nucleotide sequence: TGTGCCAGCAGGGCCTCAGGCCCGCAGTATTTT.

This clonotype came up a few times. V gene TRBV6-5 combines with J gene TRBJ2-7; 12 nucleotides align to TRBD1. J was trimmed by 6 bases and V by 0 bases; bases with no gene match: 3. The length of the CDR3 is 15 residues. The germline gives CDR1 MNHEY, CDR2 SVGAGI. CDR3 sequence reads: CASSYSRDRGLEQYF. As DNA, the CDR3 is TGTGCCAGCAGTTACTCCCGGGACAGGGGGCTCGAGCAGTACTTC.

This clonotype was seen only a few times. As DNA, the CDR3 is TGCAGCGCCATGGGACAGTCATACAATGAGCAGTTCTTC. Translation: CSAMGQSYNEQFF. The chain recombines TRBV29-1 with TRBJ2-1; 7 nucleotides agree with TRBD1. The CDR3 covers 13 residues. The J segment lost 4 bases and the V segment lost 7 bases, leaving 7 bases of the junction unmatched. The germline CDR1 and CDR2 sequences are SQVTM and ANQGSEA.

J is TRBJ1-5 and V is TRBV29-1; D is undetermined. From germline, CDR1 is SQVTM and CDR2 ANQGSEA. This CDR3 has 12 amino acids. The V end was cut by 5 bases, the J end by 0 bases, with 5 bases between. The CDR3 reads CSVKNSNQPQHF. DNA for the CDR3: TGCAGCGTTAAGAATAGCAATCAGCCCCAGCATTTT.

With regard to this clonotype: A read error may produce the germline difference seen at one junction end. The rearrangement links TRBV28 to TRBJ2-3, with 7 nucleotides matching TRBD1. Germline V gene sequence: CDR1 MDHEN, CDR2 SYDVKM. This CDR3 has 15 amino acids. DNA for the CDR3: TGTGCCCGCAGTTTGCACAGGGGCGCAGTAGATACGCAGTATTTT. This translates into CARSLHRGAVDTQYF.

The chain has TRBV5-5 and TRBJ2-2; D gene ambiguous. Germline V lookup: CDR1 SGHKS, CDR2 YYEKEE (reference sequence). Trimming removed 2 bases at V and 5 bases at J, with 10 bases between. The CDR3 loop spans 14 amino acids. The CDR3, as DNA: TGTGCCAGCAGCTTATTTGTGGGGACCGGGGAGCTGTTTTTT. This sequence encodes CASSLFVGTGELFF.

The chain joins TRBV6-5 to TRBJ2-2, with 7 bases lining up with TRBD2. V was clipped by 2 bases and J by 2 bases; unmatched bases: 2. From germline, CDR1 is MNHEY and CDR2 SVGAGI. The CDR3 contains 15 residues. CDR3 nucleotide sequence: TGTGCCAGCAGTTACAAGCGGGACAACACCGGGGAGCTGTTTTTT. Protein: CASSYKRDNTGELFF.

The rearrangement uses TRBV10-3 and TRBJ2-7; D is unresolved. CDR1 and CDR2 from the germline V gene are ENHRY and SYGVKD. V lost 10 bases and J 3 bases, leaving 19 bases between the germline ends. The CDR3 has 14 residues. The CDR3 coding sequence is TGTGCCACCACCACCTCCCTCCCCAGCTACGAGCAGTACTTC. Its translation: CATTTSLPSYEQYF.

The gene calls are TRBV20-1 and TRBJ2-1; weak D call: TRBD2 (6 bases). Per germline, CDR1 DFQATT and CDR2 SNEGSKA (reference sequence). Trimming took off 2 bases at V and 3 bases at J, with 11 bases between the two ends. The CDR3 sequence is 14 residues long. CDR3 bases: TGCAGTGCTAGACTAAGCGGGCTCTACAATGAGCAGTTCTTC. Protein product: CSARLSGLYNEQFF.